The 10 T cell receptor beta chains below come from one sample, sequenced in a study of T cells in Graves' hyperthyroidism and ophthalmopathy. What was amplified from RNA transcripts were TCR beta CDR3 regions. TCR CDR3 regions were first amplified by RT-PCR with HTBI primers. One entry per CDR3 protein, called by TCRdb with MiXCR from the multiplex PCR reads. The sample holds about 580,000 distinct CDR3 sequences; approximately 15% are singletons and the top ten take 5.8%. The sequencing input was blood. The origin of the receptors is a woman in her twenties or thirties with Graves' hyperthyroidism that later progressed to Graves' ophthalmopathy.

The table lists this clonotype with many counts. The DNA of the CDR3 is TGCGCCAGCAGCTTATATATACCGGGACAGATGAGAACTGAAGCTTTCTTT. This encodes CASSLYIPGQMRTEAFF. V is TRBV5-1 and J is TRBJ1-1, with 7 bases identical to TRBD1. Germline CDR1 reads SGHRS; CDR2 reads YFSETQ. The V gene end was trimmed by 2 bases and the J gene end by 5 bases; junction bases not matched to a gene: 15. This CDR3 is built from 17 residues.

This clonotype came up many times. The chain couples TRBV27 to TRBJ2-5; D perhaps matches TRBD2 (5 bases). The CDR3 contains 15 residues. Germline loops: CDR1 MNHEY, CDR2 SMNVEV (reference sequence). V lost 3 bases, J lost 5 bases, and 16 bases lay in between. The CDR3 here is CASSLVEGRRETQYF. The CDR3 DNA sequence: TGTGCCAGCAGTTTGGTCGAGGGTAGAAGGGAGACCCAGTACTTC.

This clonotype has a count of ten or more. The chain recombines TRBV24-1 with TRBJ2-2; 9 nucleotides match TRBD1. This CDR3 contains 16 residues. Germline V CDR1 and CDR2: KGHDR, SFDVKD. V lost 7 bases to trimming and J lost 6 bases; unmatched junction nucleotides: 11. The CDR3 spells CATRVLTGGAAGELFF. The CDR3 bases are TGTGCCACCAGGGTCCTTACAGGGGGCGCGGCCGGGGAGCTGTTTTTT.

This chain links TRBV20-1 with TRBJ2-3; D remains ambiguous. The CDR3 covers 15 residues. CDR1 and CDR2 from the germline V gene are DFQATT and SNEGSKA (reference sequence). Deletions cut 0 bases from V and 4 bases from J, with 14 bases between. In DNA form, the CDR3 reads TGCAGTGCTAGAGATTGGGTTTCCCCCGCAGATACGCAGTATTTT. This translates into CSARDWVSPADTQYF.

This clonotype has more than one count but fewer than ten. The chain recombines TRBV29-1 with TRBJ2-1; D not certain. V gave up 7 bases and J gave up 8 bases, with 9 bases separating them. Germline V gives CDR1 SQVTM, CDR2 ANQGSEA. The CDR3 contains 10 residues. This chain's CDR3 is CSGGSDEQFF. CDR3 DNA sequence: TGCAGCGGGGGAAGCGATGAGCAGTTCTTC.

The rearrangement links TRBV7-3 to TRBJ2-1; 12 bases map to TRBD2. V was pared by 5 bases and J by 7 bases, with 9 bases of the junction left unmatched. This CDR3 contains 16 residues. Looked up from germline, CDR1 is SGHTA and CDR2 is FQGTGA. This chain's CDR3 is CASSILAGGPGNEQFF. The CDR3 nucleotides read TGTGCCAGCAGCATTCTAGCGGGAGGGCCAGGGAATGAGCAGTTCTTC.

The chain recombines TRBV6-5 with TRBJ1-5; TRBD1 matches at 7 bases. V gave up 2 bases and J gave up 9 bases; unmatched junction bases: 16. CDR1 MNHEY and CDR2 SVGAGI come from the germline V gene. The CDR3 contains 17 residues. The CDR3 sequence is CASSYKAAEGGSRPQHF. In DNA, the CDR3 is TGTGCCAGCAGTTACAAGGCCGCGGAAGGGGGCTCGCGGCCCCAGCATTTT.

The table lists this clonotype with many counts. The genes are TRBV12-3 or TRBV12-4 and TRBJ1-1; a weak D match, TRBD1 (5 bases). The CDR3 length is 15 residues. The ends were cut back, 3 bases at V and 6 bases at J, with 17 bases in the middle. The CDR3 is CASSFRDQEVAEAFF. The CDR3 bases are TGTGCCAGCAGTTTCAGGGACCAGGAGGTGGCTGAAGCTTTCTTT.

This clonotype was observed many times. The chain couples TRBV4-2 to TRBJ1-5; D unclear. CDR3 length: 15 amino acids. The germline CDR1 and CDR2 sequences are LGHNA and YNFKEQ. V was clipped by 0 bases and J by 2 bases, with 8 bases between them. In DNA, the CDR3 is TGTGCCAGCAGCCAAGATAGGGCAGGCAATCAGCCCCAGCATTTT. Translated, it gives CASSQDRAGNQPQHF.

This clonotype was observed a handful of times. This chain links TRBV13 with TRBJ2-7, with TRBD1 matching over 10 bases. The CDR3 sequence is 15 residues long. Trimming removed 5 bases from V and 3 bases from J; junction bases left unmatched: 7. The germline V gene encodes CDR1 PRHDT and CDR2 FYEKMQ (reference sequence). The CDR3 bases are TGTGCCAGCAGCCACGAAGGACAGGGGGGCTACGAGCAGTACTTC. Translating gives CASSHEGQGGYEQYF.